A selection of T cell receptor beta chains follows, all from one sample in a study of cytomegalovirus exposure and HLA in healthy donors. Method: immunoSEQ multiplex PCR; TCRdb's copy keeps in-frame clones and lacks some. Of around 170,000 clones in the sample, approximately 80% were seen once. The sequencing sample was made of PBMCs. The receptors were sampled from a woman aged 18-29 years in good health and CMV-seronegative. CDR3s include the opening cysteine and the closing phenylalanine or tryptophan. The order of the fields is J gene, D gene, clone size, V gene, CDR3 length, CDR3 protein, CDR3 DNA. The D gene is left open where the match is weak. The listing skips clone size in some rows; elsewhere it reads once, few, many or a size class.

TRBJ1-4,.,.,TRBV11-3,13,CASSPLESGKLFF,TGTGCCAGCAGCCCCCTAGAGTCTGGAAAACTGTTTTTT
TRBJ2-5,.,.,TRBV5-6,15,CASRLGGGFQETQYF,TGTGCCAGCAGGTTAGGGGGGGGGTTCCAAGAGACCCAGTACTTC
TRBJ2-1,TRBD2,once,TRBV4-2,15,CASSQEPSGGAIEFF,TGTGCCAGCAGCCAAGAACCTAGCGGGGGGGCGATCGAGTTCTTC
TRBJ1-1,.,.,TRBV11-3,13,CASSPNVNTEAFF,TGTGCCAGCAGCCCTAACGTGAACACTGAAGCTTTCTTT
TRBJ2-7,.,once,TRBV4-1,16,CASSQDGSGLSYEQYF,TGCGCCAGCAGCCAAGACGGGTCAGGGCTCTCCTACGAGCAGTACTTC
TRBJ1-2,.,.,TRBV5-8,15,CASSSSTEPNYGYTF,TGTGCCAGCAGCTCGTCAACAGAACCTAACTATGGCTACACCTTC
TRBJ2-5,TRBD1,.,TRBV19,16,CASSPGGQGFQETQYF,TGTGCCAGTTCACCAGGGGGACAGGGCTTCCAAGAGACCCAGTACTTC
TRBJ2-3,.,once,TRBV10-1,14,CASSESLVHHTQYF,TGCGCCAGCAGTGAGAGCCTAGTTCATCATACGCAGTATTTT
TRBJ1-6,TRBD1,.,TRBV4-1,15,CASSQGDRGRAPLHF,TGCGCCAGCAGCCAAGGAGACAGGGGCCGGGCACCCCTCCACTTT
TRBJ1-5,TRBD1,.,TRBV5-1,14,CASSRLGQDQPQHF,TGCGCCAGCAGCCGGCTGGGACAGGATCAGCCCCAGCATTTT
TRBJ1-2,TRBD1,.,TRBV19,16,CASSFGTGTLSFGYTF,TGTGCCAGTAGTTTCGGGACAGGAACGCTATCGTTTGGCTACACCTTC
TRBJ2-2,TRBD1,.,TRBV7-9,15,CASSLRQGPTGELFF,TGTGCCAGCAGCTTACGACAGGGTCCCACCGGGGAGCTGTTTTTT
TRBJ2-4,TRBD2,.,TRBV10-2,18,CASSFQRGAEVAKNIQYF,TGCGCCAGCAGTTTTCAGCGGGGGGCCGAGGTAGCCAAAAACATTCAGTACTTC
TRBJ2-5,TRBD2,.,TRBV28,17,CASSLWTSGGLRETQYF,TGTGCCAGCAGTTTATGGACTAGCGGGGGGTTGAGGGAGACCCAGTACTTC
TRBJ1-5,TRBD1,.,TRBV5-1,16,CASSAGGGQGRQPQHF,TGCGCCAGCAGCGCCGGAGGGGGACAGGGAAGGCAGCCCCAGCATTTT
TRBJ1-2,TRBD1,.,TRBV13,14,CASSFRDSSYGYTF,TGTGCCAGCAGTTTTCGGGACAGTTCCTATGGCTACACCTTC
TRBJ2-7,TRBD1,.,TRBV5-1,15,CASSLQTGVAYEQYF,TGCGCCAGCAGCCTTCAGACAGGGGTCGCCTACGAGCAGTACTTC
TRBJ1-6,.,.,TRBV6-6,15,CASSYSQGTGSPLHF,TGTGCCAGCAGTTACTCACAGGGTACAGGTTCACCCCTCCACTTT
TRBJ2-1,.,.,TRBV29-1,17,CSVGPSQLADSYNEQFF,TGCAGCGTTGGTCCCAGCCAACTTGCGGACTCCTACAATGAGCAGTTCTTC
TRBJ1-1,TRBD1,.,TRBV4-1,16,CASSQGQGRVNTEAFF,TGCGCCAGCAGCCAAGGACAGGGAAGGGTGAACACTGAAGCTTTCTTT
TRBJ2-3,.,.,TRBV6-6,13,CASSLALRDTQYF,TGTGCCAGCAGCCTTGCATTGCGGGATACGCAGTATTTT
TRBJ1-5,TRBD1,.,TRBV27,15,CASSPGTGGNQPQHF,TGTGCCAGCAGCCCCGGGACAGGGGGCAATCAGCCCCAGCATTTT
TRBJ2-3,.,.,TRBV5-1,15,CASSLLVGGTDTQYF,TGCGCCAGCAGCTTGTTGGTGGGCGGCACAGATACGCAGTATTTT
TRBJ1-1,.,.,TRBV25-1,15,CASSPSGTVNTEAFF,TGTGCCAGCAGCCCCTCAGGTACGGTGAACACTGAAGCTTTCTTT
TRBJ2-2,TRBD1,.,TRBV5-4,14,CASSRGDRAGELFF,TGTGCCAGCAGCCGGGGGGACAGGGCTGGGGAGCTGTTTTTT
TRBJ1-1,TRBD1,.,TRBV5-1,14,CASRTGDMNTEAFF,TGCGCCAGCAGGACAGGGGACATGAACACTGAAGCTTTCTTT
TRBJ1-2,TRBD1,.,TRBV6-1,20,CASSGATTGAPPFLPYGYTF,TGTGCCAGCAGTGGCGCCACGACAGGGGCGCCACCATTCCTACCCTATGGCTACACCTTC
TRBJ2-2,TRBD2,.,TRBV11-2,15,CASSPRGGVTGELFF,TGTGCCAGCAGCCCCCGTGGGGGGGTCACCGGGGAGCTGTTTTTT
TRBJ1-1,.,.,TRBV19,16,CASIERQEGLRTEAFF,TGTGCCAGTATCGAACGACAGGAAGGATTGAGGACTGAAGCTTTCTTT
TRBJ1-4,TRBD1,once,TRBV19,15,CASNRGVATNEKLFF,TGTGCCAGTAACAGGGGGGTTGCAACTAATGAAAAACTGTTTTTT
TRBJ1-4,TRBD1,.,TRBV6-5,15,CASSSLRDRGEKLFF,TGTGCCAGCAGTTCCCTCCGGGACAGGGGTGAAAAACTGTTTTTT
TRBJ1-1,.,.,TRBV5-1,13,CASTRQRNTEAFF,TGCGCCAGCACAAGACAGAGGAACACTGAAGCTTTCTTT
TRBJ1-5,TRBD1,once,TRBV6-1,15,CASWDSSRSNQPQHF,TGTGCCAGCTGGGACAGCAGTAGGAGCAATCAGCCCCAGCATTTT
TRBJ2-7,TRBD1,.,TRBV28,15,CASRSSAGQGIVQYF,TGTGCCAGCCGATCTTCCGCGGGACAGGGAATCGTGCAGTACTTC
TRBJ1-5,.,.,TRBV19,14,CASSMTFGDGTQHF,TGTGCCAGTAGTATGACATTCGGGGATGGCACCCAGCATTTT
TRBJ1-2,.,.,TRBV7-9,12,CSSSLTGHGYTF,TGTTCCAGCAGCTTAACAGGTCATGGCTACACCTTC
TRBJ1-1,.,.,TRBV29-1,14,CSADAGISNTEAFF,TGCAGCGCAGATGCCGGGATCTCGAACACTGAAGCTTTCTTT
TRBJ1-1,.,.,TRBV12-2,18,CASRLGRAGALMDTEAFF,TGTGCAAGTCGCTTAGGACGAGCGGGGGCATTAATGGACACTGAAGCTTTCTTT
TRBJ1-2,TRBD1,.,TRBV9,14,CASSVADRVGGYTF,TGTGCCAGCAGCGTAGCTGACAGGGTGGGAGGCTACACCTTC
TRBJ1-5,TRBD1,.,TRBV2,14,CASNLQGGNQPQHF,TGTGCCAGCAACCTACAGGGGGGCAATCAGCCCCAGCATTTT
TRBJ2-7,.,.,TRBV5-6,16,CASRKLGGGSSYEQYF,TGTGCCAGCAGGAAGTTGGGTGGGGGCAGCTCCTACGAGCAGTACTTC
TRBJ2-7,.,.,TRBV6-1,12,CASSARVREQYF,TGTGCCAGCAGTGCGCGGGTCCGCGAGCAGTACTTC
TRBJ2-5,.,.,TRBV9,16,CASSVVQGRSLETQYF,TGTGCCAGCAGCGTAGTACAGGGGAGGTCGTTAGAGACCCAGTACTTC
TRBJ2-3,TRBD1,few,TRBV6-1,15,CASIIQGGGTDTQYF,TGTGCCAGCATCATACAGGGGGGCGGCACAGATACGCAGTATTTT
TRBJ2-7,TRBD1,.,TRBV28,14,CASRTGGPVEEQYF,TGTGCCAGCAGAACAGGGGGTCCAGTGGAGGAGCAGTACTTC
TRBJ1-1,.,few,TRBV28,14,CATCLLTMNTEAFF,TGTGCCACCTGCCTGTTGACTATGAACACTGAAGCTTTCTTT
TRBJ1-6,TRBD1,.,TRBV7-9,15,CASSQGQGYNSPLHF,TGTGCCAGCAGCCAAGGACAGGGCTATAATTCACCCCTCCACTTT
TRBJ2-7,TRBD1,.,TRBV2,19,CARKGQGLVRERNTYEQYF,TGTGCCAGGAAGGGACAGGGCTTGGTTAGGGAGCGGAATACCTACGAGCAGTACTTC
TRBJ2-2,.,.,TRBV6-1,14,CASSDRRGVGELFF,TGTGCCAGCAGTGACCGGCGGGGTGTGGGGGAGCTGTTTTTT
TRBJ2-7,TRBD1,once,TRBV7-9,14,CASSYGDREGEQYF,TGTGCCAGCAGCTATGGGGACAGGGAAGGGGAGCAGTACTTC
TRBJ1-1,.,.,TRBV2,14,CASSKGGLNTEAFF,TGTGCCAGCAGTAAAGGCGGGTTGAACACTGAAGCTTTCTTT
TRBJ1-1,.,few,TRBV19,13,CASSMRRETEAFF,TGTGCCAGTAGTATGAGGAGGGAAACTGAAGCTTTCTTT
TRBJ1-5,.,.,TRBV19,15,CASSLWSGGNQPQHF,TGTGCCAGTAGTCTATGGTCCGGGGGCAATCAGCCCCAGCATTTT
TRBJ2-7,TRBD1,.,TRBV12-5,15,CASGLVSGTVYEQYF,TGTGCTAGTGGTTTGGTATCCGGGACAGTCTACGAGCAGTACTTC
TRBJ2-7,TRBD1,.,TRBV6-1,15,CASSGQGLARYEQYF,TGTGCCAGCAGTGGACAGGGCTTAGCTCGTTACGAGCAGTACTTC